What follows describes a single T cell receptor (beta chain). CDR1 is SGHTA, CDR2 FQGTGA, per germline. This CDR3 spans 14 amino acids. V lost 1 base and J lost 3, with 10 bases in between. These data originate in a study of blood T cell repertoires in COVID-19. The wider study: From T cells, B-cell-depleted T cells, or PBMCs came the material, which was cDNA or gDNA.

As originally analysed: Counts of nucleated cells, estimated from reference gene primer amplification, were obtained. Clones were read by immunoSEQ multiplex PCR, and TCRdb kept only the in-frame ones, dropping some. Clone size and V and J calls were adopted from that table, with D and trimming inferred from the DNA. The table lists hundreds of thousands of clones, 75% to 90% of them singletons. The rearrangement links TRBV7-3 to TRBJ2-7; the D gene is possibly TRBD2 (7 bases). This TCR was recovered from an older woman with COVID-19, enrolled during active disease. Sequences were obtained from peripheral blood. The CDR3 loop is CASSLMGGGYEQYF. CDR3 sequence (DNA): TGTGCCAGCAGCTTAATGGGAGGGGGCTACGAGCAGTACTTC.